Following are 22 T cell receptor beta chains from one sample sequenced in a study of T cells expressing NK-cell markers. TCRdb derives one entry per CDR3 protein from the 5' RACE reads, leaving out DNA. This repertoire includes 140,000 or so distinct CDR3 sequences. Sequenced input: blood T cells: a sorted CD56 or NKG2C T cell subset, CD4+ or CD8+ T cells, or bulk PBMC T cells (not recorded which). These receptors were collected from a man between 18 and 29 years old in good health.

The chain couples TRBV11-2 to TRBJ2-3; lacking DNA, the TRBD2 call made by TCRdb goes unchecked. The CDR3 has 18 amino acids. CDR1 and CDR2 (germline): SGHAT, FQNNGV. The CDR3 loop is CASSLSGLAGASTDTQYF.

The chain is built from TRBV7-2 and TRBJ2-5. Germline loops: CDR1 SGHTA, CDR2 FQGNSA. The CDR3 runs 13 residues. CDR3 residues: CANSWNNEETQYF.

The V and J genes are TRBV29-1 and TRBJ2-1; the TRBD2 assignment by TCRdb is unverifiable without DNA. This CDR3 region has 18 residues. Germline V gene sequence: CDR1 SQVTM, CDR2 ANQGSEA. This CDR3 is CSVVDRNLAGGSYNEQFF.

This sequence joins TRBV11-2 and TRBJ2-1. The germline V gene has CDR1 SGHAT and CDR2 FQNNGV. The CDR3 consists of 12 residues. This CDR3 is CASSLVLNEQFF.

CDR3 sequence reads: CASGLTAYEQYF. V is TRBV6-2 or TRBV6-3 and J is TRBJ2-7. Germline V CDR1 and CDR2: MNHEY, SVGEGT. The CDR3 is made up of 12 amino acids.

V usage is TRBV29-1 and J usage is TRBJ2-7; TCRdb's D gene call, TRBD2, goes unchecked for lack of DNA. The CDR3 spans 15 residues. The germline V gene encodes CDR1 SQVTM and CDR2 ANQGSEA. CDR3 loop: CSVEDGSSGSYEQYF.

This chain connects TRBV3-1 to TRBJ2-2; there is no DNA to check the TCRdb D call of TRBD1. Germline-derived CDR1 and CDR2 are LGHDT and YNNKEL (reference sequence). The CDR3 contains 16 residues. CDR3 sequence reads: CASSQARGTRAGELFF.

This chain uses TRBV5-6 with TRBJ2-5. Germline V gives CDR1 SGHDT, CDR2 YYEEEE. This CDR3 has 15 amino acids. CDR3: CASTTKDRYQETQYF.

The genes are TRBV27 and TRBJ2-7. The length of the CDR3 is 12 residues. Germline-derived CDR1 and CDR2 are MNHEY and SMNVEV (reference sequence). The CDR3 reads CASSSNSYEQYF.

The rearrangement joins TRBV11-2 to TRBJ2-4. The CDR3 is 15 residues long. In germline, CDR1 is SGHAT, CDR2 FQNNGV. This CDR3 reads CASSLFRLGKNIQYF.

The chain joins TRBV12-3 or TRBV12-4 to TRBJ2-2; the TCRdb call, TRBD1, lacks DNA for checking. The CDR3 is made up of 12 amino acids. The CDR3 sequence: CASSQDREELFF.

This chain's CDR3 is CASSFTGTSGPSSYNEQFF. The gene calls are TRBV5-8 and TRBJ2-1; TCRdb lists TRBD2, though no DNA is available to test this call. The length of the CDR3 is 19 residues. Germline V gene sequence: CDR1 SGHTS, CDR2 YDEGEE. Drawing the rest from reference TRBV5-8 and TRBJ2-1, the complete variable domain is EAGVTQSPTHLIKTRGQQATLRCSPISGHTSVYWYQQALGLGLQFLLWYDEGEERNRGNFPPRFSGRQFPNYSSELNVNALELEDSALYLCASSFTGTSGPSSYNEQFFGPGTRLTVL.

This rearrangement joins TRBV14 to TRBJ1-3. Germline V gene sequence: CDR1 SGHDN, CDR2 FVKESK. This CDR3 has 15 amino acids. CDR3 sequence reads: CASSPLGLSGNTIYF.

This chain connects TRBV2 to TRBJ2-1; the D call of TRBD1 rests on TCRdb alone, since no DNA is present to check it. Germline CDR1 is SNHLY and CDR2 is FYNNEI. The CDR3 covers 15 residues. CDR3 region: CASTTGQGVHNEQFF.

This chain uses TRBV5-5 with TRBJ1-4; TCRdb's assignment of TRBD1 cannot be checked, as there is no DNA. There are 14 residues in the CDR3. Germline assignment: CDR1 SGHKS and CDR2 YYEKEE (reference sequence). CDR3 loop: CASSLQGADEKLFF.

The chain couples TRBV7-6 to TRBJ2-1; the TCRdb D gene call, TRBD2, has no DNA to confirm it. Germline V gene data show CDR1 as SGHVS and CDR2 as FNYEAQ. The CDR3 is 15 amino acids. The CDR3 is CASSLLAGVRNEQFF. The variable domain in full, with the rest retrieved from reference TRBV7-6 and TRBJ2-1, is GAGVSQSPRYKVTKRGQDVALRCDPISGHVSLYWYRQALGQGPEFLTYFNYEAQQDKSGLPNDRFSAERPEGSISTLTIQRTEQRDSAMYRCASSLLAGVRNEQFFGPGTRLTVL.

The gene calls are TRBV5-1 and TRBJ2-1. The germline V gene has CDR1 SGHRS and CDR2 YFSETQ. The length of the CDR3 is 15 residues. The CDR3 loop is CASSLVGPLYNEQFF.

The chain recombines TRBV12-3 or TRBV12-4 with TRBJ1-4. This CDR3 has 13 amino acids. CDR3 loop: CASSKGYNEKLFF.

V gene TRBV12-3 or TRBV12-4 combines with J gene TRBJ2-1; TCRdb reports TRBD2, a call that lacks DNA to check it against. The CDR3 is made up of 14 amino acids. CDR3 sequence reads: CASSPAVGYNEQFF.

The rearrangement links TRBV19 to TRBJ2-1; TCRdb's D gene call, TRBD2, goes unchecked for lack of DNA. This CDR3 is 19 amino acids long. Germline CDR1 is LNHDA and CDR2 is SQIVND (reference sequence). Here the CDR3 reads CASSVPGLAGVWSYNEQFF.

CDR3 amino acids: CASSEGLGLAGGPNTGELFF. The chain joins TRBV5-1 to TRBJ2-2; with no DNA, the TCRdb D assignment of TRBD2 cannot be verified. The CDR3 covers 20 residues. Per the germline V gene, CDR1 is SGHRS and CDR2 is YFSETQ.

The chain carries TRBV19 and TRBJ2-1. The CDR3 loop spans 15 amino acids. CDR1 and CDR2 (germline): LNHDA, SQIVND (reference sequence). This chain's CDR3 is CASGVAGGSYNEQFF.